This T cell receptor beta chain was sequenced during a study of blood T cell repertoires in COVID-19. On the study more broadly: Sites in the United States, Italy and Spain provided acute and convalescent COVID-19 samples. In each case, the material was cDNA or gDNA derived from T cells, B-cell-depleted T cells, or PBMCs.

Original analysis: Nucleated cell number was recorded as an estimate derived from reference gene primer amplification. TCRdb's copy holds only in-frame clones and misses some; the assay was immunoSEQ multiplex PCR. That table furnishes V, J and clone size, whereas the DNA furnished D and trimming. The sample holds approximately 210,000 clones, under 90% seen once. V was trimmed by 2 bases and J by 2 bases, leaving 7 bases between them. The CDR3 extends over 13 amino acids. Germline CDR1 reads SEHNR; CDR2 reads FQNEAQ (reference sequence). The chain has TRBV7-9 and TRBJ2-7; the D is unclear. The sequence came from a man in his thirties or forties with active or convalescent COVID-19. Sequenced sample: peripheral blood. The CDR3 DNA reads TGTGCCAGCAGCTTAAACATCCCCTACGAGCAGTACTTC. As protein: CASSLNIPYEQYF.